This entry lists 3 T cell receptor beta chains sequenced from one sample in a study of tumor-infiltrating lymphocytes in oesophageal squamous cell carcinoma listed by TCRdb under 2016. The library was produced with PCR. Sequencer: Illumina HiSeq 2000. TCRdb reworked the public reads: Q25 trimming with fastp, MiXCR clone assembly, productive beta chains retained. Entries that share a CDR3 protein sequence are merged under the most common genes and DNA. The sample records several thousand distinct CDR3 sequences, roughly 21% of which are singletons. 40% to 55% of the sample is in the top ten clones. Specimen: normal esophageal tissue next to the tumor. The receptors here all came from a male donor with esophageal squamous cell carcinoma.

This clonotype was observed at least ten times. The chain combines TRBV6-1 with TRBJ1-6, with D uncertain. Germline values: CDR1 MNHNS, CDR2 SASEGT. V was trimmed by 5 bases and J by 9 bases, leaving 8 bases between them. CDR3 length: 12 amino acids. CDR3 nucleotides: TGTGCCAGCAGTTCCATCGGTTCACCCCTCCACTTT. This codes for CASSSIGSPLHF.

This clonotype is medium-sized within its sample. The chain couples TRBV7-9 to TRBJ1-4; a possible D gene is TRBD1 (6 bases). Germline CDR1 and CDR2: SEHNR and FQNEAQ (reference sequence). Between the trimmed V and J ends, which lost 3 bases and 4 bases, there was a span of 12 bases. This CDR3 has 15 amino acids. As DNA, the CDR3 is TGTGCCAGCAGCTTGGACAGAGCCGGTAATGAAAAACTGTTTTTT. Translating it yields CASSLDRAGNEKLFF.

This clonotype showed up just a few times. This sequence joins TRBV27 and TRBJ1-5; the match to TRBD1 covers 11 bases. This CDR3 region has 16 residues. Germline V gene sequence: CDR1 MNHEY, CDR2 SMNVEV (reference sequence). The V gene end was trimmed by 4 bases and the J gene end by 5 bases; junction bases not matched to a gene: 7. This CDR3 reads CASSSLRTGGHQPQHF. As DNA, the CDR3 is TGTGCCAGCAGTTCACTACGGACAGGGGGCCATCAGCCCCAGCATTTT.